This T cell receptor (beta chain) was profiled in a study of CD8 T cells in ankylosing spondylitis (dated 2017 in TCRdb). Study-wide context: T cell receptor beta repertoires were profiled in healthy donors and ankylosing spondylitis patients so that disease-linked TCR variants could be found. The full study cohort comprised approximately 23 ankylosing spondylitis patients and around 100 healthy donors. Peripheral blood samples were taken, and synovial fluid was additionally collected from ankylosing spondylitis patients.

This clonotype was picked up many times. The specificity of this receptor is unknown. No much larger clonotype is one base removed from it; base qualities were not supplied. The study at large found these results: The disease-linked clones had a CD8+ phenotype and were found at relatively low frequencies in peripheral blood. A TCR beta motif made up of several highly homologous amino acid variants appeared to be characteristic of blood from ankylosing spondylitis patients. The disease-linked clones were reported as significantly enriched in matched synovial fluid samples from ankylosing spondylitis patients. Some of the motif variants had been reported before in the synovial fluid and blood of reactive arthritis patients, a finding that suggests common disease-initiation mechanisms.

The sequencer was an Illumina HiSeq 2500. TCR beta libraries were prepared by quantitative 5'-RACE with molecular barcodes. The authors' analysis ran thus. To identify disease-linked TCR variants, a new computational method was used, one built on a probabilistic model of VDJ rearrangement. TCRdb handled the public reads itself, with Q25 trimming in fastp and clone calling in MiXCR, and kept productive beta chains. Records with the same CDR3 protein are collapsed into one entry carrying the most frequent genes and DNA. The V and J calls and clone size are TCRdb's, not the authors'. The sample records tens of thousands of distinct CDR3 sequences, about 5% of which are singletons. Of the sample, about 2.2% falls within the top ten clones. This sequence originates from a male donor with ankylosing spondylitis or in good health (not recorded which). Sequenced sample: blood, either unsorted or a sorted T cell fraction (not recorded which).

The DNA sequence is as follows: TGTGCCAGCAGTGACTCTGGCGGGGGGGGCACAGATACGCAGTATTTT. Translated, it reads CASSDSGGGGTDTQYF. The chain uses TRBV6-4 and TRBJ2-3; 9 nucleotides in the junction match TRBD2. Ends trimmed: V by 0 bases, J by 1 base; bases unmatched to a gene: 2. The CDR3 holds 16 amino acids from the cysteine to the phenylalanine. Kept here is only the CDR3 DNA, which spans 48 bases and is read in frame from base 1. The germline V gene provides CDR1 MRHNA and CDR2 SNTAGT.